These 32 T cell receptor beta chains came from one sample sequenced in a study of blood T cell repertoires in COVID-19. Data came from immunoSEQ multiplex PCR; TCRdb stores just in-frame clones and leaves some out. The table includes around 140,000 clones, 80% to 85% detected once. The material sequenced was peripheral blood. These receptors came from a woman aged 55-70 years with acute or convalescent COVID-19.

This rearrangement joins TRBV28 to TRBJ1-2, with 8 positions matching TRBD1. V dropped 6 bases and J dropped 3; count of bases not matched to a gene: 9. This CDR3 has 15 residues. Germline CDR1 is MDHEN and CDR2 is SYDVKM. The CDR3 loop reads CASSLLIQGDYGYTF. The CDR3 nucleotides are TGTGCCAGCAGCCTACTCATACAGGGGGACTATGGCTACACCTTC.

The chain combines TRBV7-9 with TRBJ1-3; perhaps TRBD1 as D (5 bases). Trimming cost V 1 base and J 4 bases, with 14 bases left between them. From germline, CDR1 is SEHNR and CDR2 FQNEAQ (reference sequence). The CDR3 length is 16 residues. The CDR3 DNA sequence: TGTGCCAGCAGCTTAGATGGGGGGACTGTCGGAAACACCATATATTTT. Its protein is CASSLDGGTVGNTIYF.

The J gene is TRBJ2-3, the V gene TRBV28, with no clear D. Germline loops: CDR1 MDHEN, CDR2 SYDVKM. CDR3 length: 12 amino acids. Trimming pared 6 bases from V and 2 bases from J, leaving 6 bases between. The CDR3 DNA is TGTGCCAGCAGCTCCGTCACAGATACGCAGTATTTT. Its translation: CASSSVTDTQYF.

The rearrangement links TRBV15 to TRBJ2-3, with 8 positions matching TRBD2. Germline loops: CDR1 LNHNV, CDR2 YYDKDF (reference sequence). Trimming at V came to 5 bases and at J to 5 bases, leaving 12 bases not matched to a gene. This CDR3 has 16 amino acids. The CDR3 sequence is CATSPGPGGRIDTQYF. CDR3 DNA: TGTGCCACCAGCCCCGGTCCGGGAGGGCGGATAGATACGCAGTATTTT.

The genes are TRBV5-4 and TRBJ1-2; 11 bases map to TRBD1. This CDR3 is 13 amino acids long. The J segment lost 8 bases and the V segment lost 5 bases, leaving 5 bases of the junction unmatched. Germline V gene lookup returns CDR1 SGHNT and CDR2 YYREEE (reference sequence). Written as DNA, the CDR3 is TGTGCCAGCAGAGAGGACAGGGGGCCGGGCTACACCTTC. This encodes CASREDRGPGYTF.

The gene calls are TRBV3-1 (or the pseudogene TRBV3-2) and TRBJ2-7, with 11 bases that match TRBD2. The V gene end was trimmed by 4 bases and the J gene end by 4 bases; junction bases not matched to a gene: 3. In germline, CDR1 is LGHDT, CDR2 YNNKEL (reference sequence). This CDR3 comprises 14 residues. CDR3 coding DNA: TGTGCCAGCAGCCTAGCGGGAGGGGCGTACGAGCAGTACTTC. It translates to CASSLAGGAYEQYF.

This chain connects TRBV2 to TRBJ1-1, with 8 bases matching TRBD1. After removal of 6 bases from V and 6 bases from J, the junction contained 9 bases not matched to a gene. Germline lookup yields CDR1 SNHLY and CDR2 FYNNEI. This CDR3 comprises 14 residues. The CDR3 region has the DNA TGTGCCAGCAGCGCTCGAATGGGACAGGCTGAAGCTTTCTTT. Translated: CASSARMGQAEAFF.

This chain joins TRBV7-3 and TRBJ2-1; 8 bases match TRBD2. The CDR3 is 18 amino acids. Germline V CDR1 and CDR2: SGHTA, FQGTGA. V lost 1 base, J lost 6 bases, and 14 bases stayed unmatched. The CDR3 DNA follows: TGTGCCAGCAGCTTAAGGGTGTTCGAGCCGGGAGGGGGCAATGAGCAGTTCTTC. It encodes CASSLRVFEPGGGNEQFF.

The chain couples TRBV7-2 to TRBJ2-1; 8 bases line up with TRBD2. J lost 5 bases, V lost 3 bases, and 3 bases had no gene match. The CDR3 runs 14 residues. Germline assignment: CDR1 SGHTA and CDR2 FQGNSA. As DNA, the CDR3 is TGTGCCAGCAGCTTCCAGCGGGGGAACAATGAGCAGTTCTTC. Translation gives CASSFQRGNNEQFF.

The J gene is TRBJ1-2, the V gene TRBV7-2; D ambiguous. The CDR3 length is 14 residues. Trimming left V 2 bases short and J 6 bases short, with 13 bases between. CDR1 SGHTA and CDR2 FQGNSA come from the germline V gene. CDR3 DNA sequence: TGTGCCAGCAGCTTAACCCTGGAGCGAAATGGCTACACCTTC. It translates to CASSLTLERNGYTF.

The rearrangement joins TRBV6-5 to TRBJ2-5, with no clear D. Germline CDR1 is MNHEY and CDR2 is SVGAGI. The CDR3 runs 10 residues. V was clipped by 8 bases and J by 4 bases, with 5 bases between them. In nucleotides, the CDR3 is TGTGCCAGCTCTCTAGAGACCCAGTACTTC. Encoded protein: CASSLETQYF.

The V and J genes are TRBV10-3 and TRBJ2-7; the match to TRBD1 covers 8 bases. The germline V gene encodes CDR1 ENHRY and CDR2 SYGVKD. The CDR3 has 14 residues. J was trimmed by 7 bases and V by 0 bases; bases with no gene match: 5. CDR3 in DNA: TGTGCCATCAGTGAGTCGACCAGGGGGCAAGAGCAGTACTTC. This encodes CAISESTRGQEQYF.

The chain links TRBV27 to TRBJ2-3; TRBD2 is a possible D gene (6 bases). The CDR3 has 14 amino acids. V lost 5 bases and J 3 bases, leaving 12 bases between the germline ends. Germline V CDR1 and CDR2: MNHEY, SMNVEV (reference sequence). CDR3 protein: CASSLTSPTDTQYF. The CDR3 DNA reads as TGTGCCAGCAGTCTGACTAGTCCTACAGATACGCAGTATTTT.

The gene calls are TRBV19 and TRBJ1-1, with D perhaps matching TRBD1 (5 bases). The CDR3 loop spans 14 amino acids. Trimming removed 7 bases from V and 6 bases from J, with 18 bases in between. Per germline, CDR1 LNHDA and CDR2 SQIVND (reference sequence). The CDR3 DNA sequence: TGTGCCAGTAAGGGGTATGGATTTTCTTCTGAAGCTTTCTTT. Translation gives CASKGYGFSSEAFF. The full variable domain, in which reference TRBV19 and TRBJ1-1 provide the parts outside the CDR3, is DGGITQSPKYLFRKEGQNVTLSCEQNLNHDAMYWYRQDPGQGLRLIYYSQIVNDFQKGDIAEGYSVSREKKESFPLTVTSAQKNPTAFYLCASKGYGFSSEAFFGQGTRLTVV.

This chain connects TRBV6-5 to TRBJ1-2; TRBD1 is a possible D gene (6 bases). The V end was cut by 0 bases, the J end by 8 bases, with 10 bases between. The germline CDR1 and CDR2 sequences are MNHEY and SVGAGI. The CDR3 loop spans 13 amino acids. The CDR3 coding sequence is TGTGCCAGCAGTTACTCGGGGGGGCAGGGCTACACCTTC. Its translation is CASSYSGGQGYTF.

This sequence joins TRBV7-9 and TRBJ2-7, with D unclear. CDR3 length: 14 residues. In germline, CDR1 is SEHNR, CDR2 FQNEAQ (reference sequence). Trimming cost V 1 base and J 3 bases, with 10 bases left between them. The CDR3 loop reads CASSLGQANYEQYF. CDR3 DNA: TGTGCCAGCAGCTTAGGGCAGGCCAACTACGAGCAGTACTTC.

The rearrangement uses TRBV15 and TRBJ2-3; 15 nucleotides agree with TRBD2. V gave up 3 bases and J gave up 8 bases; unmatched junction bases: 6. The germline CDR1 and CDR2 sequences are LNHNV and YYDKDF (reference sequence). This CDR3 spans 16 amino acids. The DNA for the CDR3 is TGTGCCACCAGCAGGGGGACTAGCGGGAGGCTCGTTACGCAGTATTTT. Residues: CATSRGTSGRLVTQYF.

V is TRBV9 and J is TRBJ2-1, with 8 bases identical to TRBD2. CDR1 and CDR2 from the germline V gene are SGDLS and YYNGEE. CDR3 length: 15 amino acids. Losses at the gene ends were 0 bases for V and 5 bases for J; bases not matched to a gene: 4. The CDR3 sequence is CASSVVAGGNNEQFF. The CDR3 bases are TGTGCCAGCAGCGTAGTGGCGGGAGGAAACAATGAGCAGTTCTTC.

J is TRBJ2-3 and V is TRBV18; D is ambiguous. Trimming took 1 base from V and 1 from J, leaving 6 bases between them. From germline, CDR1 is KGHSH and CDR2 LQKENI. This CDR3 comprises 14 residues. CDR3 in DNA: TGTGCCAGCTCACCACGCGGAGGCACAGATACGCAGTATTTT. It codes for CASSPRGGTDTQYF.

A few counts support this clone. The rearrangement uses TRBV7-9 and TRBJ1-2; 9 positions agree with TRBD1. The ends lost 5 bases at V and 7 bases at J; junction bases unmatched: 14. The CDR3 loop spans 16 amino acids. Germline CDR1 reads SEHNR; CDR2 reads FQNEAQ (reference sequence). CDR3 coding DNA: TGTGCCAGCAGCCCCCATACCGGGACAGGGTCGGCTGGCTACACCTTC. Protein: CASSPHTGTGSAGYTF.

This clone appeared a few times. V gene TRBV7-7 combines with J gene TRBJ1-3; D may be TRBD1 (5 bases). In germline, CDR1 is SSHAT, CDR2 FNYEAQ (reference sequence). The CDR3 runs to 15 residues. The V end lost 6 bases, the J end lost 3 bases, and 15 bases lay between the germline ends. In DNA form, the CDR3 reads TGTGCCAGCAGTCCACAGGTGGGAAGTGGAAACACCATATATTTT. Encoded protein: CASSPQVGSGNTIYF.

The CDR3 region is CASSLTRIKGGTSGRHRQYCEQFF. CDR3 bases: TGTGCCAGCAGCTTAACGCGTATTAAGGGGGGGACTAGCGGGAGGCACCGACAATATTGTGAGCAGTTCTTC. V gene TRBV7-3 combines with J gene TRBJ2-1; 15 bases line up with TRBD2. There are 24 residues in the CDR3. The germline CDR1 and CDR2 sequences are SGHTA and FQGTGA. V lost 0 bases and J lost 9; bases outside the gene matches: 27.

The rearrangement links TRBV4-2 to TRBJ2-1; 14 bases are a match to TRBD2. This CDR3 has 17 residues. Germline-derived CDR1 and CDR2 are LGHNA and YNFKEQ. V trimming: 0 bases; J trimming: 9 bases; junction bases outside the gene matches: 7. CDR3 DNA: TGTGCCAGCAGCCAAGATCCAGGGACTAGCGGGAGTTGTGAGCAGTTCTTC. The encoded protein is CASSQDPGTSGSCEQFF.

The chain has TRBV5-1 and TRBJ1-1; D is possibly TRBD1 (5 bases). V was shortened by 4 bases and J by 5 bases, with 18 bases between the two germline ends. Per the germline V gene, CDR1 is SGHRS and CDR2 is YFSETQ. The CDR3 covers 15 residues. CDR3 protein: CASSSVGPGGTEAFF. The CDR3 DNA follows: TGCGCCAGCAGCAGCGTTGGGCCGGGGGGAACTGAAGCTTTCTTT. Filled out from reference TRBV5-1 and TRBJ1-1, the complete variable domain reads KAGVTQTPRYLIKTRGQQVTLSCSPISGHRSVSWYQQTPGQGLQFLFEYFSETQRNKGNFPGRFSGRQFSNSRSEMNVSTLELGDSALYLCASSSVGPGGTEAFFGQGTRLTVV.

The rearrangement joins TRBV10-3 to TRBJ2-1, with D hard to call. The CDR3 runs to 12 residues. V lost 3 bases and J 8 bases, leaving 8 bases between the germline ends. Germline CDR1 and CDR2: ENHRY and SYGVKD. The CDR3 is CAISDSFDEQFF. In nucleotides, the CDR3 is TGTGCCATCAGTGACAGTTTCGATGAGCAGTTCTTC.

CDR3 in amino acids: CASSQNLRETQYF. As DNA, the CDR3 is TGCGCCAGCAGCCAAAACCTACGGGAGACCCAGTACTTC. The chain uses TRBV4-1 and TRBJ2-5; D gene unclear. V was shortened by 2 bases and J by 5 bases, with 9 bases between the two germline ends. CDR1 MGHRA and CDR2 YSYEKL come from the germline V gene. This CDR3 comprises 13 residues.

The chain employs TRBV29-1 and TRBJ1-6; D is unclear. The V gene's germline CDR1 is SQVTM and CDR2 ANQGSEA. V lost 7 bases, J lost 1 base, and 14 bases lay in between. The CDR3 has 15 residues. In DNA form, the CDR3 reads TGCAGCGCCAAGGCCGGAGTATCCTATAATTCACCCCTCCACTTT. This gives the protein CSAKAGVSYNSPLHF.

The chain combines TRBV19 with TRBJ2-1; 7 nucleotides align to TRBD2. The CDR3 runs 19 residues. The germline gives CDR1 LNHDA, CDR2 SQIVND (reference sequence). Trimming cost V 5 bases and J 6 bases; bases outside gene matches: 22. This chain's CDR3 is CASSHIPAISGRRFNEQFF. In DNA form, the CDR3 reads TGTGCCAGTAGTCATATACCCGCGATTAGCGGGCGACGGTTCAATGAGCAGTTCTTC.

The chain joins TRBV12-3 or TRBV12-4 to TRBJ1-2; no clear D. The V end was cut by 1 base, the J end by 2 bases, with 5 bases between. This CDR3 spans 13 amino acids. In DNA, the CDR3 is TGTGCCAGCAGTTTAGACAGAAACTATGGCTACACCTTC. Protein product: CASSLDRNYGYTF.

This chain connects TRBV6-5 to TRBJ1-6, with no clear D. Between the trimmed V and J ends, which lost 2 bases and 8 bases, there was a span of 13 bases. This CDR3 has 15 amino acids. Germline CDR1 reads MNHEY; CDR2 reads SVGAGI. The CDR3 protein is CASSYTNMRDSPLHF. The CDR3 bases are TGTGCCAGCAGTTACACCAATATGAGGGATTCACCCCTCCACTTT.

CDR3 DNA: TGTGCCACCAGTGACCAGGGACAGCCGCAAGAGACCCAGTACTTC. As protein: CATSDQGQPQETQYF. The J gene is TRBJ2-5, the V gene TRBV24-1, with 7 bases lining up with TRBD1. Trimming removed 4 bases from V and 2 bases from J; junction bases left unmatched: 6. Germline CDR1 and CDR2: KGHDR and SFDVKD. The CDR3 length is 15 residues.

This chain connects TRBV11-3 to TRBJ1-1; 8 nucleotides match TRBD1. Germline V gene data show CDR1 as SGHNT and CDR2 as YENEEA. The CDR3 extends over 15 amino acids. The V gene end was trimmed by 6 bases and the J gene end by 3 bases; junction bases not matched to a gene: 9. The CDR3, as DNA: TGTGCCAGCAGATTTGCACAGGGGGGAGACACTGAAGCTTTCTTT. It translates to CASRFAQGGDTEAFF.